A single sample gave rise to the 32 T cell receptor beta chains below, sequenced in a study of T cells in Graves' hyperthyroidism and ophthalmopathy. Regions amplified from RNA transcripts were the TCR beta CDR3 regions. A first-round RT-PCR of the TCR CDR3 used the HTBI primer set. TCRdb re-called the multiplex PCR reads through MiXCR, storing one row per CDR3 protein. The sample includes about 49,000 distinct CDR3 sequences, about 54% of them seen just once. Specimen: peripheral blood or thyroid tissue (not recorded which). The receptor set was obtained from a man between 18 and 35 years old with Graves' hyperthyroidism.

This clonotype was observed at least ten times. The chain is built from TRBV4-1 and TRBJ2-5, with 10 bases aligning to TRBD1. The CDR3 covers 15 residues. Germline CDR1 reads MGHRA; CDR2 reads YSYEKL. J was trimmed by 2 bases and V by 7 bases; bases with no gene match: 7. The CDR3 reads CASTPAGQGQETQYF. CDR3 coding DNA: TGCGCCAGCACCCCTGCGGGACAGGGGCAAGAGACCCAGTACTTC.

At least ten counts were recorded for this clonotype. The rearrangement uses TRBV14 and TRBJ2-7, with D possibly being TRBD1 (5 bases). This CDR3 region has 14 residues. Germline V gives CDR1 SGHDN, CDR2 FVKESK. V was shortened by 2 bases and J by 3 bases, with 11 bases between the two germline ends. CDR3 region: CASSQTDRDYEQYF. The CDR3 bases are TGTGCCAGCAGCCAAACCGACAGAGACTACGAGCAGTACTTC.

At least ten counts were recorded for this clonotype. The chain employs TRBV19 and TRBJ1-5; a weak D match, TRBD1 (6 bases). V shed 3 bases and J shed 1 base, with 13 bases lying between them. Germline CDR1 and CDR2: LNHDA and SQIVND (reference sequence). This CDR3 contains 16 residues. The CDR3 coding sequence is TGTGCCAGTAGTATCATAAGGACAGCAAGCAATCAGCCCCAGCATTTT. Encoded protein: CASSIIRTASNQPQHF.

This clonotype was counted many times. The V gene is TRBV28, the J gene TRBJ2-7; 9 nucleotides align to TRBD1. After removal of 7 bases from V and 3 bases from J, the junction contained 4 bases not matched to a gene. The CDR3 is 13 residues long. Germline V gene lookup returns CDR1 MDHEN and CDR2 SYDVKM. CDR3 protein: CASTDRGVYEQYF. Written as DNA, the CDR3 is TGTGCCAGCACGGACAGGGGAGTCTACGAGCAGTACTTC.

This clonotype occurred many times. J is TRBJ1-1 and V is TRBV25-1; D perhaps matches TRBD1 (6 bases). CDR1 and CDR2 (germline): MGHDK, SYGVNS. The V and J ends lost 4 bases and 4 bases respectively, with 16 bases between them. CDR3 size: 15 residues. The CDR3 nucleotides read TGTGCCAGCAGTGTAAAAACAACAGGGTTCACTGAAGCTTTCTTT. Translation: CASSVKTTGFTEAFF.

The chain combines TRBV15 with TRBJ1-2; 7 bases fit TRBD1. CDR1 and CDR2 from the germline V gene are LNHNV and YYDKDF (reference sequence). The CDR3 is 14 amino acids. V was pared by 1 base and J by 5 bases, with 4 bases of the junction left unmatched. CDR3 in amino acids: CATSRGRQGYGYTF. The CDR3, as DNA: TGTGCCACCAGCAGAGGACGACAGGGTTATGGCTACACCTTC.

This sequence joins TRBV10-3 and TRBJ2-2, with 10 bases matching TRBD2. V lost 6 bases, J lost 7 bases, and 8 bases stayed unmatched. Germline lookup yields CDR1 ENHRY and CDR2 SYGVKD. The CDR3 consists of 15 residues. In nucleotides, the CDR3 is TGTGCCATCAGACGAGCGGGAGGGCCTATCGGGGAGCTGTTTTTT. It is translated as CAIRRAGGPIGELFF.

The DNA for the CDR3 is TGTGCCAGCAGGCCCGGGACAGCAACCTACGAGCAGTACTTC. It yields the protein CASRPGTATYEQYF. The chain uses TRBV10-3 and TRBJ2-7; TRBD1 matches at 7 bases. This CDR3 contains 14 residues. V was clipped by 10 bases and J by 2 bases; unmatched bases: 11. Per germline, CDR1 ENHRY and CDR2 SYGVKD.

This clonotype appeared many times. J is TRBJ2-7 and V is TRBV6-1, with TRBD1 as a possible D gene (5 bases). V lost 6 bases to trimming and J lost 1 base, with 10 bases between them. Germline CDR1 reads MNHNS; CDR2 reads SASEGT. The CDR3 loop spans 13 amino acids. The CDR3 DNA is TGTGCCAGCAGCGAGAGACAGTCCTACGAGCAGTACTTC. Protein: CASSERQSYEQYF.

The chain is built from TRBV10-2 and TRBJ1-4, with unresolved D. Germline values: CDR1 WSHSY, CDR2 SAAADI. CDR3 length: 12 residues. The V gene lost 6 bases and the J gene lost 11 bases, with 13 bases spanning the gap. The CDR3 bases are TGCGCCAGCAGCTTAGATGGGCAGAAACTGTTTTTT. Its protein product is CASSLDGQKLFF.

This clonotype was seen many times. V and J are TRBV6-1 and TRBJ1-5; D is undetermined. The germline CDR1 and CDR2 sequences are MNHNS and SASEGT. CDR3 size: 14 residues. Trimming shortened V by 4 bases and J by 6 bases, and 13 bases separated the two germline ends. Written as DNA, the CDR3 is TGTGCCAGCAGTGTCGGACCCCCGGTTCAGCCCCAGCATTTT. This sequence encodes CASSVGPPVQPQHF.

This clonotype was observed many times. The chain joins TRBV4-1 to TRBJ1-5; D ambiguous. The V gene's germline CDR1 is MGHRA and CDR2 YSYEKL. The CDR3 length is 14 residues. V was trimmed by 1 base and J by 2 bases, leaving 6 bases between them. The CDR3 protein is CASSQVDGNQPQHF. The CDR3 nucleotides are TGCGCCAGCAGCCAAGTGGACGGCAATCAGCCCCAGCATTTT.

This clonotype was counted a few times. The genes are TRBV7-2 and TRBJ1-5; 9 nucleotides align to TRBD1. There are 15 residues in the CDR3. J was trimmed by 6 bases and V by 5 bases; bases with no gene match: 8. CDR1 is SGHTA, CDR2 FQGNSA, per germline. This CDR3 reads CASSQDRGGSQPQHF. CDR3 bases: TGTGCCAGCAGCCAGGACAGGGGAGGCAGTCAGCCCCAGCATTTT.

As to this clonotype: A read error may produce the germline difference seen at one junction end. The chain carries TRBV29-1 and TRBJ2-3, with D maybe TRBD2 (6 bases). The V gene's germline CDR1 is SQVTM and CDR2 ANQGSEA. This CDR3 region has 13 residues. This CDR3 reads CSVVGGITDTQYF. The CDR3 nucleotides are TGCAGCGTGGTGGGCGGGATTACAGATACGCAATATTTT.

The chain uses TRBV12-3 or TRBV12-4 and TRBJ2-5; 13 bases line up with TRBD2. Trimming took 6 bases from V and 4 from J; bases not matched to a gene: 5. The CDR3 loop spans 15 amino acids. The CDR3 protein is CASSFGLAGAETQYF. The DNA for the CDR3 is TGTGCCAGCAGCTTCGGACTAGCGGGAGCAGAGACCCAGTACTTC.

Worth noting for this clonotype: Its ends do not fully match the called genes, so a read error is possible. The chain employs TRBV7-8 and TRBJ2-7; 8 positions agree with TRBD2. Looked up from germline, CDR1 is SGHVS and CDR2 is FQNEAQ. There are 15 residues in the CDR3. The CDR3 region has the DNA TGTGCCAGCAGCCAAGCGGGGGATGGCAACTACCAGCAGTACTTC. Amino acids: CASSQAGDGNYQQYF.

The rearrangement joins TRBV7-3 to TRBJ1-1; TRBD1 is a possible D gene (6 bases). V lost 2 bases, J lost 4 bases, and 11 bases lay in between. The CDR3 is 14 amino acids. Germline CDR1 SGHTA, CDR2 FQGTGA. In DNA, the CDR3 is TGTGCCAGCAGCTTAGGGGGGCAGGGCACTGAAGCTTTCTTT. Translation gives CASSLGGQGTEAFF.

This clonotype came up many times. V and J are TRBV20-1 and TRBJ2-7; D is ambiguous. The CDR3 has 14 amino acids. V shed 3 bases and J shed 2 bases, with 14 bases lying between them. Germline CDR1 is DFQATT and CDR2 is SNEGSKA (reference sequence). The CDR3 nucleotides read TGCAGTGCTAGGGCCTCTGATGGGCCCTACGAGCAGTACTTC. This encodes CSARASDGPYEQYF.

By share of the sample, this clonotype is medium-sized. V is TRBV24-1 and J is TRBJ1-1; D call uncertain. V lost 5 bases and J lost 5, with 8 bases in between. The CDR3 runs to 12 residues. Germline V gene sequence: CDR1 KGHDR, CDR2 SFDVKD. The CDR3 protein is CATSGAGTEAFF. The CDR3, as DNA: TGTGCCACCAGTGGGGCCGGGACTGAAGCTTTCTTT.

This rearrangement joins TRBV15 to TRBJ1-1; D remains ambiguous. The germline V gene encodes CDR1 LNHNV and CDR2 YYDKDF (reference sequence). Trimming stripped 3 bases from V and 1 base from J, with 12 bases between. The CDR3 covers 15 residues. The CDR3 loop reads CATSSLRVGNTEAFF. CDR3 DNA: TGTGCCACCAGCAGCTTGAGGGTCGGGAACACTGAAGCTTTCTTT.

This clonotype was seen ten or more times. V is TRBV5-1 and J is TRBJ1-2; D unresolved. Trimming removed 0 bases from V and 4 bases from J, with 4 bases in between. The CDR3 totals 12 residues. Germline values: CDR1 SGHRS, CDR2 YFSETQ. CDR3: CASSLEAYGYTF. DNA of the CDR3: TGCGCCAGCAGCTTGGAAGCCTATGGCTACACCTTC.

This chain links TRBV7-3 with TRBJ2-5, with TRBD1 matching 7 bases. CDR1 is SGHTA, CDR2 FQGTGA, per germline. The CDR3 totals 14 residues. With V trimmed by 0 bases and J by 5 bases, 3 bases remained unmatched. CDR3 nucleotides: TGTGCCAGCAGCTTAACAGGGGGCTCGGAGACCCAGTACTTC. Its translation is CASSLTGGSETQYF. The full variable domain, rest sourced from reference TRBV7-3 and TRBJ2-5, is GAGVSQTPSNKVTEKGKYVELRCDPISGHTALYWYRQSLGQGPEFLIYFQGTGAADDSGLPNDRFFAVRPEGSVSTLKIQRTERGDSAVYLCASSLTGGSETQYFGPGTRLLVL.

The rearrangement joins TRBV20-1 to TRBJ2-7; D remains ambiguous. V was pared by 6 bases and J by 3 bases, with 12 bases between. CDR1 is DFQATT and CDR2 is SNEGSKA in the germline V gene (reference sequence). This CDR3 region has 12 residues. CDR3 amino acids: CSAGLGIYEQYF. CDR3 bases: TGCAGTGCGGGCCTGGGGATCTACGAGCAGTACTTC.

This clonotype is termed medium-sized. The rearrangement links TRBV6-6 to TRBJ2-5; D is undetermined. Germline CDR1 is MNHNY and CDR2 is SVGAGI (reference sequence). CDR3 length: 14 amino acids. V was shortened by 2 bases and J by 2 bases, with 9 bases between the two germline ends. The CDR3 bases are TGTGCCAGCAGTTACGCCTGGGGACAAGAGACCCAGTACTTC. It is translated as CASSYAWGQETQYF.

Remarks on this clonotype: The CDR3 does not end in the conserved phenylalanine or tryptophan, so this is likely a read error. No DNA is shown, since the ends of the CDR3 on it are uncertain; the CDR3 is the one TCRdb lists. The chain joins TRBV7-3 to TRBJ1-3; the D segment call TRBD1 is taken from the table without a DNA check. The CDR3 totals 9 residues, both ends included. Germline CDR1 is SGHTA and CDR2 is FQGTGA. CDR3 amino acids: CASRRDRAT.

This sequence joins TRBV7-2 and TRBJ2-7; TRBD1 matches 9 bases. This CDR3 region has 14 residues. V trimming: 2 bases; J trimming: 3 bases; junction bases outside the gene matches: 2. In germline, CDR1 is SGHTA, CDR2 FQGNSA. The CDR3 spells CASSLWTGDYEQYF. The CDR3 DNA reads TGTGCCAGCAGCTTATGGACAGGGGACTACGAGCAGTACTTC.

This sequence joins TRBV7-2 and TRBJ2-7; TRBD2 matches at 8 bases. CDR3 size: 13 residues. Trimming removed 5 bases from V and 2 bases from J; junction bases left unmatched: 2. CDR1 is SGHTA, CDR2 FQGNSA, per germline. CDR3 residues: CASSRGGAYEQYF. The CDR3 coding sequence is TGTGCCAGCAGCCGGGGGGGGGCCTACGAGCAGTACTTC.

This clonotype is medium-sized within its sample. J is TRBJ2-7 and V is TRBV5-1, with 7 positions matching TRBD1. Germline V lookup: CDR1 SGHRS, CDR2 YFSETQ. V lost 0 bases and J lost 3; bases outside the gene matches: 0. There are 13 residues in the CDR3. The CDR3 sequence is CASSLDRGYEQYF. The CDR3 coding sequence is TGCGCCAGCAGCTTGGACAGGGGCTACGAGCAGTACTTC.

This clonotype appeared many times. V usage is TRBV6-1 and J usage is TRBJ1-1; maybe TRBD1 (5 bases). The V gene lost 4 bases and the J gene lost 1 base, with 10 bases spanning the gap. Germline V lookup: CDR1 MNHNS, CDR2 SASEGT. The length of the CDR3 is 14 residues. Written as DNA, the CDR3 is TGTGCCAGCAGTGCTCGGGGCCCGAACACTGAAGCTTTCTTT. Its protein product is CASSARGPNTEAFF.

This clonotype was observed a few times. A much larger clone is a single base away; this may be a read error. This sequence joins TRBV10-3 and TRBJ1-1, with D hard to call. Looked up from germline, CDR1 is ENHRY and CDR2 is SYGVKD. The CDR3 runs 14 residues. In DNA form, the CDR3 reads TGTGCCAGCAGTTTAGGGCCAGCGAACACTGAAGCTTTCTTT. Translated, it gives CASSLGPANTEAFF.

The J gene is TRBJ2-7, the V gene TRBV9, with a weak D call TRBD2 (6 bases). Trimming took off 0 bases at V and 3 bases at J, with 13 bases between the two ends. CDR3 length: 15 residues. Germline CDR1 is SGDLS and CDR2 is YYNGEE. CDR3 nucleotide sequence: TGTGCCAGCAGCGTAGGGGCGGGAACCCTCTACGAGCAGTACTTC. Translation gives CASSVGAGTLYEQYF.

This clonotype was found many times. V usage is TRBV7-9 and J usage is TRBJ1-2, with a weak D call TRBD1 (5 bases). Germline V gene lookup returns CDR1 SEHNR and CDR2 FQNEAQ (reference sequence). Deletions cut 5 bases from V and 3 bases from J, with 10 bases between. This CDR3 is 13 amino acids long. CDR3 nucleotide sequence: TGTGCCAGCAGCCCCGGGACCGACTATGGCTACACCTTC. Translated, it gives CASSPGTDYGYTF.